These 24 T cell receptor beta chains came from one sample sequenced in a study of cytomegalovirus exposure and HLA in healthy donors. A multiplex PCR was run with 60 Vbeta primers and 13 Jbeta primers. Assay: immunoSEQ multiplex PCR; the TCRdb copy retains only in-frame clones and omits some. The profile shows approximately 180,000 clones, 77% of them singletons. Sequencing input: PBMCs. These receptors were obtained from a woman aged 55-75 years in good health and CMV-seropositive.

This clone appeared a few times. The rearrangement joins TRBV7-2 to TRBJ1-6; D is perhaps TRBD1 (6 bases). V lost 0 bases to trimming and J lost 8 bases, with 14 bases between them. This CDR3 comprises 16 residues. CDR1 and CDR2 (germline): SGHTA, FQGNSA. CDR3 amino acids: CASSLALGAVDSPLHF. The DNA of the CDR3 is TGTGCCAGCAGCTTAGCGCTGGGGGCGGTTGATTCACCCCTCCACTTT.

V gene TRBV2 combines with J gene TRBJ2-6; 8 bases are a match to TRBD1. The CDR3 totals 15 residues. CDR1 and CDR2 (germline): SNHLY, FYNNEI. V gave up 4 bases and J gave up 11 bases; unmatched junction bases: 10. CDR3 protein: CASSAAGGPAHVLTF. The CDR3, as DNA: TGTGCCAGCAGTGCTGCAGGGGGCCCAGCCCACGTCCTGACTTTC. The variable domain in full, with the rest retrieved from reference TRBV2 and TRBJ2-6, is EPEVTQTPSHQVTQMGQEVILRCVPISNHLYFYWYRQILGQKVEFLVSFYNNEISEKSEIFDDQFSVERPDGSNFTLKIRSTKLEDSAMYFCASSAAGGPAHVLTFGAGSRLTVL.

V gene TRBV27 combines with J gene TRBJ2-1, with TRBD2 matching over 8 bases. The CDR3 contains 14 residues. Germline trimming cut 7 bases from V and 5 bases from J; bases unmatched to any gene: 7. In germline, CDR1 is MNHEY, CDR2 SMNVEV (reference sequence). CDR3 loop: CASNLRGVDNEQFF. Written as DNA, the CDR3 is TGTGCCAGCAATCTGCGGGGGGTAGACAATGAGCAGTTCTTC.

This clone has only one observation. DNA of the CDR3: TGTGCCAGCAGCGTTGGGGGGGGCGAAGAGACCCAGTACTTC. It is translated as CASSVGGGEETQYF. The chain uses TRBV9 and TRBJ2-5; D perhaps matches TRBD2 (7 bases). The V gene lost 2 bases and the J gene lost 3 bases, with 11 bases spanning the gap. Germline-derived CDR1 and CDR2 are SGDLS and YYNGEE. The CDR3 is 14 residues long.

The J gene is TRBJ1-3, the V gene TRBV5-1, with 9 bases that match TRBD1. The CDR3 is 14 residues long. Per the germline V gene, CDR1 is SGHRS and CDR2 is YFSETQ. V gave up 4 bases and J gave up 4 bases; unmatched junction bases: 3. The CDR3 loop reads CASSLGTGGNTIYF. The CDR3 nucleotides are TGCGCCAGCAGCCTAGGGACAGGGGGAAACACCATATATTTT.

The V call is TRBV30, the J call TRBJ1-6; TRBD1 agrees at 7 bases. Germline trimming cut 0 bases from V and 15 bases from J; bases unmatched to any gene: 2. This CDR3 has 11 residues. Germline loops: CDR1 GTSNPN, CDR2 SVGIG (reference sequence). DNA of the CDR3: TGTGCCTGGAGTGTAGGGGACAGCCTCCACTTT. It translates to CAWSVGDSLHF. Together with reference TRBV30 and TRBJ1-6, the CDR3 gives the full variable domain: SQTIHQWPATLVQPVGSPLSLECTVEGTSNPNLYWYRQAAGRGLQLLFYSVGIGQISSEVPQNLSASRPQDRQFILSSKKLLLSDSGFYLCAWSVGDSLHFGNGTRLTVT.

This chain joins TRBV7-9 and TRBJ2-2, with 7 bases identical to TRBD2. Germline assignment: CDR1 SEHNR and CDR2 FQNEAQ (reference sequence). J gave up 7 bases and V 7 bases, and 9 bases lay outside the gene matches. The CDR3 covers 14 residues. The CDR3 DNA is TGTGCCAGCACTTTGGGAGGGCTGTTCGGGGAGCTGTTTTTT. Amino acids: CASTLGGLFGELFF.

As DNA, the CDR3 is TGTGCCTGGAGCCAGGATTATAGGACAGGGCCCAACACTGAAGCTTTCTTT. This codes for CAWSQDYRTGPNTEAFF. The chain uses TRBV30 and TRBJ1-1; 8 nucleotides match TRBD1. Germline lookup yields CDR1 GTSNPN and CDR2 SVGIG (reference sequence). The length of the CDR3 is 17 residues. The trim removed 3 bases at V and 2 bases at J, leaving 14 bases unmatched.

V usage is TRBV28 and J usage is TRBJ1-2, with D hard to call. V was shortened by 1 base and J by 4 bases, with 13 bases between the two germline ends. CDR3 length: 15 residues. From germline, CDR1 is MDHEN and CDR2 SYDVKM. In DNA form, the CDR3 reads TGTGCCAGCAGTTTATCATATGAGCCATCCTATGGCTACACCTTC. Encoded protein: CASSLSYEPSYGYTF.

The V and J genes are TRBV9 and TRBJ2-1; 10 bases fit TRBD1. Trimming at V came to 0 bases and at J to 9 bases, leaving 12 bases not matched to a gene. This CDR3 has 17 residues. Germline lookup yields CDR1 SGDLS and CDR2 YYNGEE. CDR3: CASSVASGQGVYGEQFF. In DNA form, the CDR3 reads TGTGCCAGCAGCGTAGCTTCCGGACAGGGGGTTTACGGTGAGCAGTTCTTC.

Comments on this clone: The same CDR3 also results from other DNA sequences found in this sample. The chain couples TRBV27 to TRBJ1-6, with 9 bases identical to TRBD1. The V segment lost 5 bases and the J segment 8 bases; nucleotides outside the gene matches: 4. The V gene's germline CDR1 is MNHEY and CDR2 SMNVEV (reference sequence). The CDR3 length is 14 residues. The CDR3 loop reads CASSPGTGYSPLHF. The CDR3 DNA follows: TGTGCCAGCAGTCCTGGGACAGGGTATTCACCCCTCCACTTT.

The sample holds one count of this clone. J is TRBJ1-1 and V is TRBV10-3; 9 bases are a match to TRBD1. J lost 1 base, V lost 0 bases, and 0 bases had no gene match. This CDR3 has 15 residues. Per the germline V gene, CDR1 is ENHRY and CDR2 is SYGVKD. The CDR3 region has the DNA TGTGCCATCAGTGAGTCGGGACAGGGGAACACTGAAGCTTTCTTT. Its translation is CAISESGQGNTEAFF.

The V and J genes are TRBV5-1 and TRBJ2-7; D is ambiguous. Germline V gene lookup returns CDR1 SGHRS and CDR2 YFSETQ. Trimming removed 0 bases at V and 6 bases at J, with 7 bases between. The CDR3 is made up of 12 amino acids. CDR3 loop: CASSLDSGEQYF. Here the CDR3 DNA reads TGCGCCAGCAGCTTGGATTCGGGCGAGCAGTACTTC.

V and J are TRBV5-1 and TRBJ1-3, with 10 bases fitting TRBD1. Germline loops: CDR1 SGHRS, CDR2 YFSETQ. V lost 4 bases to trimming and J lost 2 bases; unmatched junction nucleotides: 6. The CDR3 extends over 16 amino acids. The CDR3 here is CASSPDRGTPGNTIYF. The CDR3 DNA reads as TGCGCCAGCAGCCCGGACAGGGGGACGCCTGGAAACACCATATATTTT.

The rearrangement joins TRBV29-1 to TRBJ2-5; the D gene is possibly TRBD1 (6 bases). Trimming left V 6 bases short and J 5 bases short, with 16 bases between. Germline lookup yields CDR1 SQVTM and CDR2 ANQGSEA. The CDR3 has 13 residues. CDR3 sequence reads: CSVVPGAEETQYF. The CDR3 bases are TGCAGCGTAGTTCCAGGGGCGGAGGAGACCCAGTACTTC.

The chain carries TRBV5-1 and TRBJ1-1, with D possibly TRBD1 on 5 matching bases. V lost 4 bases to trimming and J lost 3 bases, with 13 bases between them. CDR3 length: 14 amino acids. From germline, CDR1 is SGHRS and CDR2 YFSETQ. CDR3 DNA sequence: TGCGCCAGCAGCAGCCGGGGGGAGGACACTGAAGCTTTCTTT. This sequence encodes CASSSRGEDTEAFF. The whole variable domain, filled in from reference TRBV5-1 and TRBJ1-1, reads KAGVTQTPRYLIKTRGQQVTLSCSPISGHRSVSWYQQTPGQGLQFLFEYFSETQRNKGNFPGRFSGRQFSNSRSEMNVSTLELGDSALYLCASSSRGEDTEAFFGQGTRLTVV.

The chain combines TRBV9 with TRBJ2-5; 14 nucleotides agree with TRBD2. The CDR3 is 16 residues long. Germline CDR1 SGDLS, CDR2 YYNGEE. V dropped 4 bases and J dropped 6; count of bases not matched to a gene: 8. The CDR3 region is CASSTGTSGRRKTQYF. As DNA, the CDR3 is TGTGCCAGCAGCACCGGGACTAGCGGGAGAAGAAAGACCCAGTACTTC.

The J gene is TRBJ2-1, the V gene TRBV6-5; 7 positions match TRBD1. Germline V CDR1 and CDR2: MNHEY, SVGAGI. Trimming removed 2 bases from V and 6 bases from J; junction bases left unmatched: 4. CDR3 length equals 14 residues. The CDR3 sequence is CASSYPTGANEQFF. In DNA, the CDR3 is TGTGCCAGCAGTTACCCAACAGGGGCCAATGAGCAGTTCTTC.

The chain couples TRBV4-3 to TRBJ1-1, with D unresolved. Trimming removed 1 base from V and 5 bases from J, with 5 bases in between. This CDR3 contains 12 residues. CDR1 LGHNA and CDR2 YSLEER come from the germline V gene. DNA of the CDR3: TGCGCCAGCAGCCAAGCCGGGACTGAAGCTTTCTTT. Protein product: CASSQAGTEAFF.

J is TRBJ2-5 and V is TRBV5-1; D might be TRBD2 (6 bases). CDR3 size: 14 residues. V dropped 2 bases and J dropped 2 bases, with 10 bases sitting between them. The germline CDR1 and CDR2 sequences are SGHRS and YFSETQ. CDR3 in amino acids: CASSFGAGQETQYF. CDR3 nucleotide sequence: TGCGCCAGCAGCTTTGGGGCGGGGCAAGAGACCCAGTACTTC.

The rearrangement joins TRBV5-1 to TRBJ2-1; TRBD1 might be the D (5 bases). V lost 0 bases and J lost 2, with 12 bases in between. The CDR3 loop spans 16 amino acids. Per germline, CDR1 SGHRS and CDR2 YFSETQ. For the CDR3, the DNA is TGCGCCAGCAGCTTGGGACCGGACACTACCTACAATGAGCAGTTCTTC. The encoded protein is CASSLGPDTTYNEQFF.

The genes are TRBV19 and TRBJ2-6; D is ambiguous. Germline CDR1 reads LNHDA; CDR2 reads SQIVND (reference sequence). The germline V and J ends were trimmed by 4 bases and 2 bases, with 9 bases remaining between them. The CDR3 runs 15 residues. The CDR3 DNA is TGTGCCAGTAGTAAACGTGGAGCTGGGGCCAACGTCCTGACTTTC. Protein sequence: CASSKRGAGANVLTF.

The chain uses TRBV2 and TRBJ2-7; TRBD1 matches at 10 bases. Germline V lookup: CDR1 SNHLY, CDR2 FYNNEI. This CDR3 contains 15 residues. V was pared by 7 bases and J by 2 bases, with 8 bases of the junction left unmatched. CDR3 sequence (DNA): TGTGCCAGCACGGCGGGGGACAGGGGAACCTACGAGCAGTACTTC. This sequence encodes CASTAGDRGTYEQYF.

This chain links TRBV2 with TRBJ1-2; 7 positions agree with TRBD1. J lost 7 bases, V lost 8 bases, and 7 bases had no gene match. Per germline, CDR1 SNHLY and CDR2 FYNNEI. CDR3 length equals 12 residues. CDR3 nucleotides: TGTGCCAGCGACCTGACAGGGAGTGGCTACACCTTC. Its protein product is CASDLTGSGYTF.